The 17 T cell receptor beta chains reported below all come from one sample, sequenced in a study of early T cells in non-severe SARS-CoV-2 infection. TCRdb re-analysed the 5' RACE reads in MiXCR, keeping a single row per CDR3 protein. The data contain tens of thousands of distinct CDR3 sequences, roughly 10% of them singletons. The material sequenced was whole blood, taken at baseline. The receptors shown here come from an adult who was a healthcare worker with PCR-confirmed SARS-CoV-2 infection or an uninfected control (not recorded which).

The sample holds a few counts of this clonotype. This sequence joins TRBV3-1 and TRBJ2-4, with 7 bases fitting TRBD1. Looked up from germline, CDR1 is LGHDT and CDR2 is YNNKEL (reference sequence). Trimming removed 3 bases from V and 3 bases from J; junction bases left unmatched: 2. The CDR3 spans 14 residues. CDR3 sequence (DNA): TGTGCCAGCAGCCAGAGGGACAGCAAAAACATTCAGTACTTC. Translation gives CASSQRDSKNIQYF.

This clonotype was seen more than once but under ten times. The chain couples TRBV7-2 to TRBJ2-5; D might be TRBD2 (5 bases). Germline-derived CDR1 and CDR2 are SGHTA and FQGNSA. The CDR3 extends over 14 amino acids. V shed 2 bases and J shed 4 bases, with 11 bases lying between them. CDR3 sequence reads: CASSLRGSGETQYF. CDR3 in DNA: TGTGCCAGCAGCTTAAGAGGGTCGGGAGAGACCCAGTACTTC.

This clonotype has just a few counts. V is TRBV4-3 and J is TRBJ2-1; 9 nucleotides line up with TRBD1. This CDR3 spans 12 amino acids. Germline CDR1 and CDR2: LGHNA and YSLEER. The V and J ends lost 3 bases and 15 bases, in that order; junction bases with no gene match: 6. The CDR3 loop reads CASSHGQGRVFF. In nucleotides, the CDR3 is TGCGCCAGCAGCCACGGACAGGGGAGGGTGTTCTTC.

In its sample, this clonotype was seen many times. V is TRBV20-1 and J is TRBJ2-1; 7 bases map to TRBD2. Germline CDR1 is DFQATT and CDR2 is SNEGSKA (reference sequence). V was pared by 4 bases and J by 8 bases, with 17 bases of the junction left unmatched. CDR3 size: 16 residues. The CDR3 DNA follows: TGCAGTGCTAAGGGGTCCCCGGGGAGGGTAGCGTATGAGCAGTTCTTC. Protein sequence: CSAKGSPGRVAYEQFF.

This clonotype was observed many times. The J gene is TRBJ1-5, the V gene TRBV27, with TRBD1 identical over 7 bases. In germline, CDR1 is MNHEY, CDR2 SMNVEV (reference sequence). V lost 4 bases to trimming and J lost 10 bases; unmatched junction nucleotides: 25. This CDR3 is built from 19 residues. CDR3: CASSSYPPGQKIPINPQHF. The CDR3, as DNA: TGTGCCAGCAGTTCCTACCCCCCGGGACAGAAAATACCGATCAACCCCCAGCATTTT.

The sample holds many counts of this clonotype. The CDR3 bases are TGTGCCAGCAGTTACTCGTACCTTGGGGGGGCTCGGAACAATGAGCAGTTCTTC. This translates into CASSYSYLGGARNNEQFF. This sequence joins TRBV6-2 or TRBV6-3 and TRBJ2-1; TRBD2 might be the D (7 bases). The CDR3 runs to 18 residues. Germline loops: CDR1 MNHEY, CDR2 SVGEGT. V shed 0 bases and J shed 5 bases, with 20 bases lying between them.

This clonotype has more than one count but fewer than ten. Mismatch with germline at one junction end may stem from a read error. The CDR3 DNA reads as TGTGCCAGCTGGAGCGGACACTCTGCAAACACCATATATTTT. The encoded protein is CASWSGHSANTIYF. This sequence joins TRBV6-2 or TRBV6-3 and TRBJ1-3, with TRBD1 as a possible D gene (5 bases). This CDR3 is built from 14 residues. Germline values: CDR1 MNHEY, CDR2 SVGEGT.

This clonotype was seen ten or more times. The DNA is left out, because the CDR3 cannot be placed on it with certainty; the CDR3 is given as TCRdb lists it. V and J are TRBV28 and TRBJ1-6. The CDR3 region is 17 residues in length, termini included. CDR1 and CDR2 from the germline V gene are MDHEN and SYDVKM. The CDR3 loop reads CASSLWASGSYNSPLHF.

The rearrangement links TRBV12-3 or TRBV12-4 to TRBJ1-2; 7 bases align to TRBD1. The V segment lost 6 bases and the J segment 7 bases; nucleotides outside the gene matches: 8. The CDR3 consists of 13 residues. Here the CDR3 DNA reads TGTGCCAGCAGACCCCTGACAGGGTCTGGCTACACCTTC. Amino acid sequence: CASRPLTGSGYTF.

This clonotype was detected only a few times. The rearrangement joins TRBV5-1 to TRBJ1-1, with 8 bases aligning to TRBD1. Germline V gene lookup returns CDR1 SGHRS and CDR2 YFSETQ. The CDR3 is made up of 15 amino acids. J lost 3 bases, V lost 0 bases, and 4 bases had no gene match. CDR3 sequence: CASSLAGGADTEAFF. As DNA, the CDR3 is TGCGCCAGCAGCTTGGCAGGGGGCGCGGACACTGAAGCTTTCTTT.

This clonotype was seen repeatedly, ten times or more. This chain connects TRBV27 to TRBJ2-2; 9 nucleotides match TRBD1. There are 19 residues in the CDR3. Germline CDR1 MNHEY, CDR2 SMNVEV (reference sequence). The J segment lost 5 bases and the V segment lost 7 bases, leaving 20 bases of the junction unmatched. This CDR3 reads CASNLVGGRTGVWTGELFF. The DNA of the CDR3 is TGTGCCAGCAACCTAGTAGGTGGGCGGACAGGGGTCTGGACCGGGGAGCTGTTTTTT.

This clonotype was recorded once. The V and J genes are TRBV10-3 and TRBJ1-6; tentatively, D is TRBD1 (6 bases). V lost 5 bases and J 5 bases, leaving 10 bases between the germline ends. This CDR3 has 14 residues. Germline V lookup: CDR1 ENHRY, CDR2 SYGVKD. The CDR3 bases are TGTGCCATCAGTAACAGGGAGGATAATTCACCCCTCCACTTT. Amino acids: CAISNREDNSPLHF.

Ten or more counts support this clonotype. The chain uses TRBV6-2 or TRBV6-3 and TRBJ2-1; no definite D call. The CDR3 is 15 residues long. Germline V CDR1 and CDR2: MNHEY, SVGEGT. V gave up 6 bases and J gave up 0 bases, with 12 bases separating them. The CDR3 loop is CASREAPSSYNEQFF. CDR3 in DNA: TGTGCCAGCAGAGAAGCTCCGAGCTCCTACAATGAGCAGTTCTTC.

This clonotype was seen a few times. The gene calls are TRBV12-3 or TRBV12-4 and TRBJ1-6, with TRBD1 as a possible D gene (6 bases). The CDR3 totals 16 residues. Trimming removed 6 bases from V and 0 bases from J, with 12 bases in between. The CDR3 DNA reads as TGTGCCAGCAGCTTCAGGGGTTTCTCCTATAATTCACCCCTCCACTTT. Its protein product is CASSFRGFSYNSPLHF.

This clonotype was counted at least ten times. The chain links TRBV7-9 to TRBJ1-6, with D possibly matching TRBD1 (6 bases). CDR3 length: 15 amino acids. With 1 base removed from V and 5 bases from J, the gap between germline ends came to 9 bases. CDR1 and CDR2 from the germline V gene are SEHNR and FQNEAQ (reference sequence). This chain's CDR3 is CASSLDRANNSPLHF. Here the CDR3 DNA reads TGTGCCAGCAGCTTAGACAGGGCCAATAATTCACCCCTCCACTTT.

Note on this clonotype: The missing conserved phenylalanine or tryptophan at the end of this CDR3 makes a read error likely. This chain connects TRBV7-2 to TRBJ1-5; the D gene is possibly TRBD1 (5 bases). V was shortened by 1 base and J by 0 bases, with 13 bases between the two germline ends. The CDR3 length is 17 residues. Per germline, CDR1 SGHTA and CDR2 FQGNSA. The CDR3 DNA reads as TGTGCCAGCAGCTTAGGTTTTGGGGCCTATAGCAATCAGCCCCAGCATTAT. Residues: CASSLGFGAYSNQPQHY.

This clonotype has a count of ten or more. The CDR3 DNA sequence: TGTGCCAGCATCCAGCGACTAGCGGGAGATCAGAACGAGCAGTACTTC. Translating it yields CASIQRLAGDQNEQYF. The V call is TRBV6-2 or TRBV6-3, the J call TRBJ2-7; 12 bases agree with TRBD2. The CDR3 is 16 amino acids. From germline, CDR1 is MNHEY and CDR2 SVGEGT. The ends lost 7 bases at V and 5 bases at J; junction bases unmatched: 12.